The rows below give T cell receptor beta chains drawn from one sample of a study of radiotherapy plus CTLA-4 blockade in lung cancer. Assay used: immunoSEQ multiplex PCR; TCRdb lists only in-frame clones, some missing. The repertoire includes 50,000 to 65,000 clones, around 79% of them detected once, and roughly 15% sits in the top ten. This sample comprised peripheral blood, obtained from a patient treated with radiotherapy plus ipilimumab. Receptors originate from a human donor with non-small cell lung cancer who had a complete response to radiotherapy plus ipilimumab. Each CDR3 is given with its conserved first and last residue. A D gene is named only where the DNA matches it firmly. Only part of the rows carry a size: once, few, many, or a class if the clone is expanded.

D gene,clone size,J gene,V gene,CDR3 DNA,CDR3 protein
-,-,TRBJ1-5,TRBV6-1,TGTGCCAGCAGTGCTCAGGCCCAGGGCAATCAGCCCCAGCATTTT,CASSAQAQGNQPQHF
TRBD1,-,TRBJ1-5,TRBV6-4,TGTGCCAGCAGCCCCACAGGGGAGAATCAGCCCCAGCATTTT,CASSPTGENQPQHF
TRBD1,few,TRBJ1-5,TRBV19,TGTGCCAGTAGTCCCGGGACAGGGTTTGATCAGCCCCAGCATTTT,CASSPGTGFDQPQHF
-,few,TRBJ1-1,TRBV4-1,TGCGCCAGCAGCCATGTTCTCAGGAACAGGCGGAACACTGAAGCTTTCTTT,CASSHVLRNRRNTEAFF
TRBD1,-,TRBJ1-2,TRBV29-1,TGCAGCGCTACGACAGGGAGAGGAGGCTACACCTTC,CSATTGRGGYTF
TRBD1,few,TRBJ1-2,TRBV6-6,TGTGCCAGCAGTTACTCAGGGGGCGGCTACACCTTC,CASSYSGGGYTF
-,-,TRBJ1-2,TRBV4-1,TGCGCCAGCAGCCCTCTTTTATTGGTGAACGGTAACTATGGCTACACCTTC,CASSPLLLVNGNYGYTF
TRBD2,-,TRBJ2-2,TRBV9,TGTGCCAGCAGCGTAGGACTAGCGGGAGGTGGAACCGGGGAGCTGTTTTTT,CASSVGLAGGGTGELFF
-,once,TRBJ2-7,TRBV19,TGTGCCAGTAGTATAGGGTTGGCCGGAGCCTACGAGCAGTACTTC,CASSIGLAGAYEQYF
TRBD1,-,TRBJ1-2,TRBV25-1,TGTGCCAGCAGTTTCCCAGGGGACAGGGTCTATGGCTACACCTTC,CASSFPGDRVYGYTF
-,-,TRBJ2-7,TRBV30,TGTGCCTGGAGTCCGGGGGTCCAAGACTACGAGCAGTACTTC,CAWSPGVQDYEQYF
TRBD1,-,TRBJ1-2,TRBV25-1,TGTGCCAGCAGTGAATACTGGGACAGGGGGGGCGGCTACACCTTC,CASSEYWDRGGGYTF
TRBD2,-,TRBJ2-1,TRBV7-8,TGTGCCAGCAGCTCCTTAGCGGGAGCTGGGGGCAATGAGCAGTTCTTC,CASSSLAGAGGNEQFF
TRBD1,-,TRBJ1-2,TRBV30,TGTGCCTGGAGTACGAGGACAGGGCTCGGCTACACCTTC,CAWSTRTGLGYTF
-,-,TRBJ1-5,TRBV28,TGTGCCAGCAGTCTAGGGGGAGGGTGGTCCAATCAGCCCCAGCATTTT,CASSLGGGWSNQPQHF
TRBD1,-,TRBJ2-7,TRBV30,TGTGCCTGGAGTAGGTCAGGGGGCGAATACGAGCAGTACTTC,CAWSRSGGEYEQYF
TRBD2,once,TRBJ2-1,TRBV7-2,TGTGCCAGCAGCAGCGGGGGGAACAATGAGCAGTTCTTC,CASSSGGNNEQFF
-,-,TRBJ1-2,TRBV27,TGTGCCAGCAGCACCTCTTACGGGGGGGGCGGTGGCTACACCTTC,CASSTSYGGGGGYTF
TRBD2,-,TRBJ2-5,TRBV10-3,TGTGCCATCAGTGAGAGGGCTAGCGGGAGCGAGACCCAGTACTTC,CAISERASGSETQYF
-,-,TRBJ1-1,TRBV30,TGTGCCTGGAGTGCCGCAGGGGCTTCCACTGAAGCTTTCTTT,CAWSAAGASTEAFF